The 14 T cell receptor beta chains reported below all come from one sample, sequenced in a study of shared clonotypes between healthy human individuals. The assay was immunoSEQ multiplex PCR, and TCRdb's table has in-frame clones only and misses some. This sample yields about a million clones, of which approximately 76% are seen a single time; roughly 1.4% belongs to the top ten. The sequenced sample consisted of memory CD4+ T cells sorted from blood. Subset specified: CD45RA-negative fraction. These receptors all stem from a man between 18 and 29 years old in good health.

The chain recombines TRBV6-1 with TRBJ2-5; 8 bases align to TRBD1. Germline CDR1 and CDR2: MNHNS and SASEGT. V shed 6 bases and J 4 bases; nucleotides not matched to a gene: 7. This CDR3 is 14 amino acids long. The CDR3 loop is CASSTDRALETQYF. The CDR3 bases are TGTGCCAGCAGCACGGACAGGGCTTTAGAGACCCAGTACTTC.

The V gene is TRBV7-9, the J gene TRBJ1-2; D may be TRBD1 (6 bases). Between the trimmed V and J ends, which lost 5 bases and 4 bases, there was a span of 17 bases. This CDR3 is built from 15 residues. Germline CDR1 SEHNR, CDR2 FQNEAQ (reference sequence). CDR3 sequence reads: CASSPLGGAGYGYTF. CDR3 bases: TGTGCCAGCAGCCCGTTGGGGGGGGCAGGCTATGGCTACACCTTC.

This clone was recorded a few times. J is TRBJ2-5 and V is TRBV11-2; TRBD2 aligns across 9 bases. The CDR3 is 16 residues long. Trimming removed 4 bases from V and 4 bases from J; junction bases left unmatched: 10. Looked up from germline, CDR1 is SGHAT and CDR2 is FQNNGV. CDR3 residues: CASSSFSGSPSETQYF. The CDR3 coding sequence is TGTGCCAGCAGCTCATTTAGCGGGAGCCCTTCAGAGACCCAGTACTTC.

Turning to this clone: Other DNA sequences in this sample translate to the same CDR3. This rearrangement joins TRBV5-1 to TRBJ2-3, with unresolved D. Looked up from germline, CDR1 is SGHRS and CDR2 is YFSETQ. The CDR3 extends over 14 amino acids. V shed 0 bases and J shed 2 bases, with 7 bases lying between them. Here the CDR3 reads CASSLGGTTDTQYF. DNA for the CDR3: TGCGCCAGCAGCTTGGGGGGAACCACAGATACGCAGTATTTT.

This clone was found many times. The gene calls are TRBV18 and TRBJ2-6; D not resolved. Trimming took 1 base from V and 1 from J, leaving 14 bases between them. This CDR3 is 18 amino acids long. Germline assignment: CDR1 KGHSH and CDR2 LQKENI. DNA for the CDR3: TGTGCCAGCTCACCACTTGTTTCCGAAAGATCTGGGGCCAACGTCCTGACTTTC. This codes for CASSPLVSERSGANVLTF.

This clone has more than one count but fewer than ten. The J gene is TRBJ1-3, the V gene TRBV5-1; D is ambiguous. This CDR3 is built from 16 residues. The germline V and J ends were trimmed by 0 bases and 2 bases, with 12 bases remaining between them. Looked up from germline, CDR1 is SGHRS and CDR2 is YFSETQ. CDR3 DNA: TGCGCCAGCAGCTTGGCCACGACACCACCTGGAAACACCATATATTTT. It translates to CASSLATTPPGNTIYF.

The chain carries TRBV10-3 and TRBJ2-5; either TRBD1 or TRBD2 may supply D (5 bases each). Germline values: CDR1 ENHRY, CDR2 SYGVKD. Trimming took off 10 bases at V and 4 bases at J, with 19 bases between the two ends. The CDR3 runs to 14 residues. CDR3 DNA sequence: TGTGCCACCGCTTTTAGGGGAGAGGCAGAGACCCAGTACTTC. Protein sequence: CATAFRGEAETQYF.

The genes are TRBV5-1 and TRBJ2-5; unclear D gene. Trimming took off 1 base at V and 5 bases at J, with 9 bases between the two ends. CDR1 is SGHRS and CDR2 is YFSETQ in the germline V gene. The CDR3 sequence is 13 residues long. The CDR3: CASSLRAEETQYF. CDR3 nucleotides: TGCGCCAGCAGCTTGAGGGCAGAGGAGACCCAGTACTTC.

Regarding this clone: Here the CDR3 omits its conserved ending phenylalanine or tryptophan, so a read error is the likely source. The limits of the CDR3 on the DNA are not certain, so only TCRdb's listed CDR3 is given. V gene TRBV6-5 combines with J gene TRBJ1-2; TRBD1, as called in the table, went unchecked against the DNA. Including both end residues, the CDR3 is 12 amino acids long. The germline CDR1 and CDR2 sequences are MNHEY and SVGAGI. The CDR3 sequence is CASRDRTFTAFL.

This chain uses TRBV5-1 with TRBJ2-1; D gene ambiguous. V gave up 0 bases and J gave up 9 bases, with 13 bases separating them. The CDR3 has 14 residues. The germline V gene has CDR1 SGHRS and CDR2 YFSETQ. CDR3 amino acids: CASSLDPTGGEQFF. In DNA, the CDR3 is TGCGCCAGCAGCTTGGACCCGACGGGCGGTGAGCAGTTCTTC.

This chain connects TRBV5-1 to TRBJ2-7, with 9 bases that match TRBD2. The germline V gene has CDR1 SGHRS and CDR2 YFSETQ. CDR3 length equals 15 residues. V lost 0 bases and J lost 4; bases outside the gene matches: 5. Here the CDR3 DNA reads TGCGCCAGCAGCTTGGAAGGCGGGGGGGCTTACGAGCAGTACTTC. It codes for CASSLEGGGAYEQYF.

This chain links TRBV14 with TRBJ2-3; the match to TRBD2 covers 8 bases. The CDR3 covers 16 residues. Unmatched junction bases numbered 3, after V lost 1 base and J lost 0 bases. Germline CDR1 reads SGHDN; CDR2 reads FVKESK. The CDR3 spells CASSQVAGTSTDTQYF. The CDR3 DNA follows: TGTGCCAGCAGCCAAGTAGCGGGAACTAGCACAGATACGCAGTATTTT.

The V gene is TRBV30, the J gene TRBJ2-1, with D unclear. Germline V gives CDR1 GTSNPN, CDR2 SVGIG (reference sequence). This CDR3 has 13 amino acids. V was clipped by 0 bases and J by 6 bases, with 9 bases between them. In nucleotides, the CDR3 is TGTGCCTGGAGTGTACTTACTACCAATGAGCAGTTCTTC. Its protein is CAWSVLTTNEQFF.

V usage is TRBV7-2 and J usage is TRBJ1-5, with D unresolved. Trimming removed 1 base from V and 0 bases from J, with 4 bases in between. The V gene's germline CDR1 is SGHTA and CDR2 FQGNSA. The CDR3 sequence is 14 residues long. The CDR3 nucleotides read TGTGCCAGCAGCTTAGGGTATAGCAATCAGCCCCAGCATTTT. This translates into CASSLGYSNQPQHF.